The present T cell receptor (beta chain) was sequenced within a study of T cell responses to AZD1222 COVID-19 vaccine. The study, taken as a whole, reports: Possibly, clonal diversity was underestimated; donors were largely white British and included more females. Sampling that yielded the repertoires occurred only after the peak T cell response.

The V and J ends lost 6 bases and 4 bases respectively, with 13 bases between them. The CDR3 contains 14 residues. Germline CDR1 reads MNHNY; CDR2 reads SVGAGI (reference sequence). Libraries were prepared by immunoSEQ multiplex PCR; TCRdb keeps only in-frame clonotypes and omits some of them. The data hold around 140,000 clones, with around 94% observed a single time. On this clone: The target antigen is unknown.

Material: peripheral blood, obtained after recovery from COVID-19. This clonotype originated in an adult who had recovered from COVID-19. V usage is TRBV6-6 and J usage is TRBJ1-5; D is undetermined. As DNA, the CDR3 is TGTGCCAGCAGCCGAGAAGGCCGGAATCAGCCCCAGCATTTT. Its protein product is CASSREGRNQPQHF.